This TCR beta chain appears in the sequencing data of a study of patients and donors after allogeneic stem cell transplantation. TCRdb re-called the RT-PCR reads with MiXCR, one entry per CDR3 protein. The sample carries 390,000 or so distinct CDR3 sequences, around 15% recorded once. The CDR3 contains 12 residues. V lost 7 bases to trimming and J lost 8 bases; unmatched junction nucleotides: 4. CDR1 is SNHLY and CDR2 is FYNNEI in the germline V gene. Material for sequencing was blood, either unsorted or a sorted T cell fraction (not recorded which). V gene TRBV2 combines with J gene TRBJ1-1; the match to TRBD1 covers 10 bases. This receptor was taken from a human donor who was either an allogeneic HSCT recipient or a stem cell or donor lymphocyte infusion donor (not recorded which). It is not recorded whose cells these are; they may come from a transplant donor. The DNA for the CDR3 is TGTGCCAGCACAGGACAGGGGGGGGAAGCTTTCTTT. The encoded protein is CASTGQGGEAFF.